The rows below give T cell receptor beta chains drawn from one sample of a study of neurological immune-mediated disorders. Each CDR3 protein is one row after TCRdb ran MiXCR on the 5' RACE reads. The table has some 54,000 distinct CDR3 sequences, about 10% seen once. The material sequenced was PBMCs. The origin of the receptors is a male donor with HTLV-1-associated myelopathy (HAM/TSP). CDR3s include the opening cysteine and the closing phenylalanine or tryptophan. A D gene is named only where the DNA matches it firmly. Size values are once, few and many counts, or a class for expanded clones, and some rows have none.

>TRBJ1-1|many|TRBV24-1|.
TGTGCCACCACGGACGTCGAGGGGGGACGAGCTTTCTTT
CATTDVEGGRAFF
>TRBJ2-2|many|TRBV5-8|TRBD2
TGTGCCAGCAGCTTCCGTAGCGGGGGAACCAGGAACACCGGGGAGCTGTTTTTT
CASSFRSGGTRNTGELFF
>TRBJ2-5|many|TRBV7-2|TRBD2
TGTGCCAGCAGCTTACATGGCGGGGGGCACGAGACCCAGTACTTC
CASSLHGGGHETQYF
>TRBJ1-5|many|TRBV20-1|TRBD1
TGCAGTGTCGTAACAGGGGGCCGATTCGGTCAGCCCCAGCATTTT
CSVVTGGRFGQPQHF
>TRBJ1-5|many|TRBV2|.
TGTGCCAGCAGTGAATTGGGGCCTAAGCATTTT
CASSELGPKHF
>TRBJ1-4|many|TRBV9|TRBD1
TGTGCCAGCAGTCGACAGGGTGGTAATGAAAAACTGTTTTTT
CASSRQGGNEKLFF
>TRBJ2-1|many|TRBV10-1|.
TGCGCCAGCAGTGAGTTAAAGGGTCGTGGCTCCTACAATGAGCAGTTCTTC
CASSELKGRGSYNEQFF
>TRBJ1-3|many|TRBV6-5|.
TGTGCCAGCAGTTACACCCTTCCCAGGTTATCTGGAAACACCATATATTTT
CASSYTLPRLSGNTIYF
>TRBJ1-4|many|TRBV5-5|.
TGTGCCAGCAGCTACTTCAGGCCCCCCGCCTTAGGACAGTCTGAAAAACTGTTTTTT
CASSYFRPPALGQSEKLFF
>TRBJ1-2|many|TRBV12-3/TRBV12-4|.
TGTGCCAGCAGTTTTGTGCCGGCGCTAGGCTACACCTTC
CASSFVPALGYTF
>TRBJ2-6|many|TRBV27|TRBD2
TGTGCCAGCAGCTCTAGCGGGGGGGCCTTGTTTTCTGGGGCCAACGTCCTGACTTTC
CASSSSGGALFSGANVLTF
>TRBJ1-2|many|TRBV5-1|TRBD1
TGCGCCAGCAGCCTCCGGGACAGCTATGGCTACACCTTC
CASSLRDSYGYTF
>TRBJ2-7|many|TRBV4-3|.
TGCGCCAGCAGCCAAGATCTTACCTACGAGCAGTACTTC
CASSQDLTYEQYF
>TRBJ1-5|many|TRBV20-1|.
TGCAGTGCTAGAGAGCCTCCCCCCATGGGCAATCAGCCCCAGCATTTT
CSAREPPPMGNQPQHF
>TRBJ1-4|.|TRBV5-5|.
TGTGCCAGCAGCTTGACCGGGACCGATAATGAAAAACTGTTTTTT
CASSLTGTDNEKLFF
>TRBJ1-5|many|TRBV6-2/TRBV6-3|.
TGTGCCAGCAGTTATCGGGATCAGCCCCAGCATTTT
CASSYRDQPQHF
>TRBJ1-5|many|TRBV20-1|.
TGCAGTGCTAGCCTTTTCGGGCAGAATCAGCCCCAGCATTTT
CSASLFGQNQPQHF
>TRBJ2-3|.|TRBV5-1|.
TGCGCCAGCAGTCCTGACACAGCCTTTGATACGCAGTATTTT
CASSPDTAFDTQYF
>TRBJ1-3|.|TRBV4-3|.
TGCGCCAGCAGCCAAGACACGCCCGCAGGCTCTGGAAACACCATATATTTT
CASSQDTPAGSGNTIYF
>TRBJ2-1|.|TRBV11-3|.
TGTGCCAGCAGCTTAGATAGCGGCCTTCCGGAGCAGTTCTTC
CASSLDSGLPEQFF
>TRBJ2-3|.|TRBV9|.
TGTGCCAGCAGCGTAGGTTTACTACCCACAGATACGCAGTATTTT
CASSVGLLPTDTQYF
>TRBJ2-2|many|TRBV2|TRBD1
TGTTCTAGCACTCCGGACAGGGTATCTGGGGAGCTGTTTTTT
CSSTPDRVSGELFF
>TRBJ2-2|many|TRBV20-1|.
TGCAGTGCTATTACAGGAATGACGACCGGGGAGCTGTTTTTT
CSAITGMTTGELFF
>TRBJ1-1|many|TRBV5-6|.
TGTGCCAGCAGCTTTTGGGCCGGGCTTCTGAACACTGAAGCTTTCTTT
CASSFWAGLLNTEAFF
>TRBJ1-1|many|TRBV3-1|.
TGTGCCAGCAGCCAAACAAACACTGAAGCTTTCTTT
CASSQTNTEAFF
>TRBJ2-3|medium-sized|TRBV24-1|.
TGTGCCACCAAAGGTTTGTCCACAGATACGCAGTATTTT
CATKGLSTDTQYF
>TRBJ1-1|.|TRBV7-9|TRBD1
TGTGCCAGCAGCTCCGACCCGGTACAGGGGAGGTGGGACACTGAAGCTTTCTTT
CASSSDPVQGRWDTEAFF
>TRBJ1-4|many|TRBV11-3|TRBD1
TGTGCCAGCAGCCCGGACAGGGAGGGAGCTAATGAAAAACTGTTTTTT
CASSPDREGANEKLFF
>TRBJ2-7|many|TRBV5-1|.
TGCGCCAGCAGCTTGGACCCCAGCTCCTACGAGCAGTACTTC
CASSLDPSSYEQYF
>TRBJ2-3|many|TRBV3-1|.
TGTGCCAGCAGCCCGACCTTATCACCATTTAGCACAGATACGCAGTATTTT
CASSPTLSPFSTDTQYF
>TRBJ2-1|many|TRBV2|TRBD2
TGTGCCAGCAGCCCAACTAGCGGGGTGGGGACTGAGCAGTTCTTC
CASSPTSGVGTEQFF
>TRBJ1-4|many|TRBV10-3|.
TGTGCCATCAGTGAGTCTAGTGGGAATGAAAAACTGTTTTTT
CAISESSGNEKLFF
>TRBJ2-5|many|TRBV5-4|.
TGTGCCAGCAGCTTAGTTCAAGAGACCCAGTACTTC
CASSLVQETQYF
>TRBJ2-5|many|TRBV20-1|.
TGCAGTGCCACGGGGATCGGGGAGACCCAGTACTTC
CSATGIGETQYF
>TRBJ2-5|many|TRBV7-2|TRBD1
TGTGCCAGCAGCTTTCTTTCGGGACAGGGTGCCGAGACCCAGTACTTC
CASSFLSGQGAETQYF
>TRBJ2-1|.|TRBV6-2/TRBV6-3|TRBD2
TGTGCCAGCAGTTCCAGCGGGGGGTCCCTTTTGGGTAATGAGCAGTTCTTC
CASSSSGGSLLGNEQFF